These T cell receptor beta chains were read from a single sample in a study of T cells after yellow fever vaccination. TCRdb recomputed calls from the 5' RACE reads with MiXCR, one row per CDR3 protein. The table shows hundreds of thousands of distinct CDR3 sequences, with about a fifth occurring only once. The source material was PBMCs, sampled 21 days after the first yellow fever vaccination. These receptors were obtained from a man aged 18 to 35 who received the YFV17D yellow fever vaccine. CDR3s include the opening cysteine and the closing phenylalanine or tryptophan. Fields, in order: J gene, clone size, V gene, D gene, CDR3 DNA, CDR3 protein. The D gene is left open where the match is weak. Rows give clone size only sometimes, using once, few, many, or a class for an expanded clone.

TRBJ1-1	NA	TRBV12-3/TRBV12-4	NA	TGTGCCAGCAGTTTAAGAGAAAGCACTGAAGCTTTCTTT	CASSLRESTEAFF
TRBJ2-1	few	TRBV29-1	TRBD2	TGCAGCGTTGGGACTAGCGGGGGCCCCTACAATGAGCAGTTCTTC	CSVGTSGGPYNEQFF
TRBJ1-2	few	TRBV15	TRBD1	TGTGCCACCAGCCAGGGGGCAGATGCTTCTGGCTACACCTTC	CATSQGADASGYTF
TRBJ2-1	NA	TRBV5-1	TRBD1	TGCGCCAGCAGTTCATACACAGGGGGCCCCTACAATGAGCAGTTCTTC	CASSSYTGGPYNEQFF
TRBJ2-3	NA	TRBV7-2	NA	TGTGCCAGCAGACGAGCACCGGGGTACACAGATACGCAGTATTTT	CASRRAPGYTDTQYF
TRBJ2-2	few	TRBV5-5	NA	TGTGCCAGCAGCCCAACGAGGTCCGGGGAGCTGTTTTTT	CASSPTRSGELFF
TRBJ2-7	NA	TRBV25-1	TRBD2	TGTGCCAGCAGTGAATACGGGGGGATCAACGAGCAGTACTTC	CASSEYGGINEQYF
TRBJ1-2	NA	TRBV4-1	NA	TGCGCCAGCAGCCAAGGAGAAGGGGGGGCAAGAGGCTACACCTTC	CASSQGEGGARGYTF
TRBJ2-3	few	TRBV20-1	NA	TGCAGTGCAGGACGGTCCACAGATACGCAGTATTTT	CSAGRSTDTQYF
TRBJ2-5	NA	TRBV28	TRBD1	TGTGCCAGCAGTTTGCACCGGGACAGAGATGCCCGTAGGGAGACCCAGTACTTC	CASSLHRDRDARRETQYF
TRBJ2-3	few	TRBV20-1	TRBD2	TGCAGTGCTCGGGACTACAGCTTCACAGATACGCAGTATTTT	CSARDYSFTDTQYF
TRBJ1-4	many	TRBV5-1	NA	TGCGCCAGCAGCTTGGGCGCCGAGGGGGTTGGAGAAAAACTGTTTTTT	CASSLGAEGVGEKLFF
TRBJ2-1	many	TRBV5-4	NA	TGTGCCAGCAGCGACGAGAATGTTGAGCAGTTCTTC	CASSDENVEQFF
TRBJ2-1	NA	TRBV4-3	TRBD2	TGCGCCAGCAGCCAACGGACTAGCGGGGGGGAAATCTCCTACAATGAGCAGTTCTTC	CASSQRTSGGEISYNEQFF
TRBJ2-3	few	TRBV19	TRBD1	TGTGCCAGTAGCCGAGAGAATAGGGGGCACGCAGATACGCAGTATTTT	CASSRENRGHADTQYF
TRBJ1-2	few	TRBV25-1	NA	TGTGCCAGCAGTGAGAGCTATGGCTACACCTTC	CASSESYGYTF
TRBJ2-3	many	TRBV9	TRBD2	TGTGCCAGCAGCTTGACTAGCGGGGCAGATACGCAGTATTTT	CASSLTSGADTQYF
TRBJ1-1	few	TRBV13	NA	TGTGCCAGCAGCTTTTCCCCTATTGGGGTGGCCACTGAAGCTTTCTTT	CASSFSPIGVATEAFF
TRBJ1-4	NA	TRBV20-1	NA	TGCAGTGCTAGACCTAAGGACCGGGCTAATGAAAAACTGTTTTTT	CSARPKDRANEKLFF
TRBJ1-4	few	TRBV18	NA	TGTGCCAGCGCACACAATCAGATGACTAATGAAAAACTGTTTTTT	CASAHNQMTNEKLFF
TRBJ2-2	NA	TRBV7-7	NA	TGTGCCAGCAGCTTAGAGGGTCCCGGGGAGCTGTTTTTT	CASSLEGPGELFF
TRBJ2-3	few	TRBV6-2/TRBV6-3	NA	TGTGCCAGCAGTTACTCGGCTAGCTTGGATACGCAGTATTTT	CASSYSASLDTQYF
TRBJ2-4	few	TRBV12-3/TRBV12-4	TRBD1	TGTGCCAGCAGTTCCAAACAGGGGCGCCTAGCCAAAAACATTCAGTACTTC	CASSSKQGRLAKNIQYF
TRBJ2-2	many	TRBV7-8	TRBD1	TGTGCCAGCAGCGAGCAGGGGGCAAGCGCCGGGGAGCTGTTTTTT	CASSEQGASAGELFF
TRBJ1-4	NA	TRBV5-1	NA	TGCGCCAGCAGCTTTGGACCCATAAGCAATGAAAAACTGTTTTTT	CASSFGPISNEKLFF
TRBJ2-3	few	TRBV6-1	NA	TGTGCCAGCAGGCGAACCACAGATACGCAGTATTTT	CASRRTTDTQYF
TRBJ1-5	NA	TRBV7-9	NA	TGTGCCAGCAGCGACTTTGAGGGCAGCAATCAGCCCCAGCATTTT	CASSDFEGSNQPQHF
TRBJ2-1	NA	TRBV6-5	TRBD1	TGTGCCAGCAGTTACGGGCACTTCCGGGACAGCTCCTACAATGAGCAGTTCTTC	CASSYGHFRDSSYNEQFF
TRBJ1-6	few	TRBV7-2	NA	TGTGCCAGCGGCCACGTTTGGAATTCACCCCTCCACTTT	CASGHVWNSPLHF
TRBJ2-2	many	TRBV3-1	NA	TGTGCCAGCAGCCAAGTATTGGTCGGGCCAAACACCGGGGAGCTGTTTTTT	CASSQVLVGPNTGELFF